In this sample, the clone carrying this T cell receptor beta chain turned up once. Trimming cost V 5 bases and J 2 bases; bases outside gene matches: 8. CDR1 and CDR2 from the germline V gene are MNHEY and SMNVEV (reference sequence). This CDR3 has 19 amino acids. RNA amounts of about 0.45 to 1 ug underwent reverse transcription with random hexamers. MiXCR, applied by TCRdb to the immunoSEQ multiplex PCR reads, yields one record per CDR3 protein. The sample yields more than 110,000 distinct CDR3 sequences, about 93% seen once. This specimen comes from a study of CD8 T cells in Susac syndrome. The rearrangement links TRBV27 to TRBJ2-2, with TRBD2 matching over 16 bases. The receptor's source is a human donor in good health. The sample was CD8+ T cells from PBMCs. CDR3 sequence: CASSLQGLAGGLNTGELFF. CDR3 DNA sequence: TGTGCCAGCAGTCTCCAGGGACTAGCGGGAGGGCTTAACACCGGGGAGCTGTTTTTT.